This T cell receptor (beta chain) was sequenced during a study of CD8 T cell repertoires and HIV-1 epitope variants. The study, taken as a whole, reports: The TAALDMSHF plasma variant had no responses, unlike KF9 (about 5 clonotypes) and HW9 (one).

The CDR3 has 15 amino acids. Unmatched junction bases numbered 7, after V lost 7 bases and J lost 1 base. Germline-derived CDR1 and CDR2 are LNHDA and SQIVND (reference sequence). This clone appeared a few times. Its antigen is not known. The protocol was immunoSEQ multiplex PCR, while the TCRdb copy is restricted to in-frame clones and leaves out a portion. The table records 4,000 to 5,500 clones, roughly 70% of them present only once. This chain joins TRBV19 and TRBJ1-5, with 7 bases that match TRBD1. The clonotype originates from a male donor with HIV. The sample consisted of cultured CD8+ T cells derived from PBMCs. CDR3 sequence: CASIPGTASNQPQHF. CDR3 DNA sequence: TGTGCCAGTATCCCCGGGACAGCGAGCAATCAGCCCCAGCATTTT.